This entry describes one T cell receptor beta chain. These data originate in a study of CD8 T cells in Susac syndrome. CD8+ and CD4+ T cells circulating in blood were sequenced for TCR beta. After extraction with the RNeasy kit, 0.5 to 1 ug of the RNA was reverse transcribed using random hexamers. Amplification of TCR beta CDR3 used immunoSEQ multiplex PCR across 54 Vbeta and 13 Jbeta. Via MiXCR, TCRdb re-called the immunoSEQ multiplex PCR reads, giving one row per CDR3 protein. The sample lists some 170,000 distinct CDR3 sequences, roughly 94% occurring once. V lost 5 bases to trimming and J lost 5 bases; unmatched junction nucleotides: 6. From germline, CDR1 is SEHNR and CDR2 FQNEAQ (reference sequence). CDR3 length equals 14 residues.

The chain couples TRBV7-9 to TRBJ2-1; 7 bases are a match to TRBD1. Sequenced sample: CD4+ T cells from PBMCs. This sequence originates from a human donor with multiple sclerosis. The CDR3 sequence is CASSGTTGNNEQFF. The CDR3 coding sequence is TGTGCCAGCAGCGGGACGACAGGGAACAATGAGCAGTTCTTC. Complete variable domain (other parts from reference TRBV7-9 and TRBJ2-1): DTGVSQNPRHKITKRGQNVTFRCDPISEHNRLYWYRQTLGQGPEFLTYFQNEAQLEKSRLLSDRFSAERPKGSFSTLEIQRTEQGDSAMYLCASSGTTGNNEQFFGPGTRLTVL.